This T cell receptor beta chain is drawn from a study of beta chain features in type 1 diabetes. Overall study findings and caveats: VDJ junctions from type 1 diabetes patients carried fewer insertions and larger deletions.

In germline, CDR1 is MDHEN, CDR2 SYDVKM. The CDR3 has 14 amino acids. Trimming removed 5 bases from V and 6 bases from J; junction bases left unmatched: 8. In regard to this clone: The antigen remains undetermined.

Sequenced material consisted of expressed TCRB transcripts (all of the isolated RNA was reverse transcribed). Only in-frame clones appear in the TCRdb table, and some are missing; sequencing was by immunoSEQ multiplex PCR. In the table there are approximately 400,000 clones, more than 13% of which are singletons. The V call is TRBV28, the J call TRBJ2-3; 7 nucleotides align to TRBD2. What was sequenced was naive CD4+ T cells from blood. This TCR was recovered from a woman under 30 in good health. The CDR3 DNA is TGTGCCAGCAGTCTAATAGCGGGTTGGGATACGCAGTATTTT. It codes for CASSLIAGWDTQYF.